This T cell receptor beta chain was captured in a study of early T cells in non-severe SARS-CoV-2 infection. General observations from the study: Comparison of clonotypes with VDJdb favored anti-spike CD8 responses while missing private and CD4 specificities.

This clonotype was detected many times. The antigen remains undetermined. This CDR3 has 15 residues. CDR1 and CDR2 (germline): ENHRY, SYGVKD. V was pared by 0 bases and J by 3 bases, with 12 bases between. TCRdb independently ran MiXCR on the 5' RACE reads; one entry per CDR3 protein. The sample includes around 72,000 distinct CDR3 sequences, 10% of them seen just once. The chain combines TRBV10-3 with TRBJ2-7; D possibly uses TRBD1 or TRBD2 (5 bases each). The origin of this receptor is an adult who was a healthcare worker with PCR-confirmed SARS-CoV-2 infection or an uninfected control (not recorded which). Sequencing used whole blood, obtained at baseline. The CDR3 nucleotides are TGTGCCATCAGTGAGTCCGGGGCGCAGGACTACGAGCAGTACTTC. Amino acids: CAISESGAQDYEQYF.